The 27 T cell receptor beta chains below were found in one sample sequenced in a study of identical twins (dated by TCRdb to 2016 to 2017). The library was generated by 5' RACE. TCRdb records Illumina HiSeq 2000 as the sequencer. TCRdb reran the public reads through fastp at Q25 and MiXCR, keeping productive beta chains. Rows with one shared CDR3 protein collapse into an entry with the most common genes and DNA. The sample table holds under 900,000 distinct CDR3 sequences, of which 9% to 15% were seen once. Around 1.6% of the sample belongs to the ten largest clones. The same sample was also used in a study of yellow fever vaccine responses in identical twins.

The sequencing input was PBMCs. All receptors derive from a woman younger than 35 in good health.

This clonotype has only a few counts. This chain joins TRBV14 and TRBJ2-3; perhaps TRBD2 as D (5 bases). The CDR3 has 19 residues. V lost 0 bases, J lost 0 bases, and 19 bases lay in between. The germline gives CDR1 SGHDN, CDR2 FVKESK. The CDR3 is CASSQDLTGLPSSTDTQYF. CDR3 bases: TGTGCCAGCAGCCAAGATCTCACCGGACTTCCTTCTAGCACAGATACGCAGTATTTT.

This chain links TRBV6-5 with TRBJ2-7, with TRBD1 matching 9 bases. The CDR3 runs 15 residues. Per germline, CDR1 MNHEY and CDR2 SVGAGI. V was pared by 4 bases and J by 4 bases, with 8 bases of the junction left unmatched. Written as DNA, the CDR3 is TGTGCCAGCAGTTCGGGACAGGGTTTCTCGTACGAGCAGTACTTC. Residues: CASSSGQGFSYEQYF.

The chain uses TRBV7-2 and TRBJ1-5, with 8 nucleotides matching TRBD1. CDR1 and CDR2 from the germline V gene are SGHTA and FQGNSA. This CDR3 is 18 amino acids long. The V and J ends lost 1 base and 2 bases, in that order; junction bases with no gene match: 10. CDR3 nucleotide sequence: TGTGCCAGCAGCTTAGGGCAGGGGGCTGGGGGGGGCAATCAGCCCCAGCATTTT. Translating it yields CASSLGQGAGGGNQPQHF.

The chain links TRBV18 to TRBJ1-2; TRBD1 agrees at 7 bases. This CDR3 spans 15 amino acids. With V trimmed by 3 bases and J by 8 bases, 12 bases remained unmatched. Germline loops: CDR1 KGHSH, CDR2 LQKENI. Written as DNA, the CDR3 is TGTGCCAGCTCACCCGGGACAGCCCTCCTGGGGGGCTACACCTTC. This gives the protein CASSPGTALLGGYTF.

The CDR3 is CSTRTGDYGYTF. For the CDR3, the DNA is TGCAGCACCCGGACAGGGGACTATGGCTACACCTTC. This rearrangement joins TRBV29-1 to TRBJ1-2; the match to TRBD1 covers 9 bases. The CDR3 runs to 12 residues. Germline V gene data show CDR1 as SQVTM and CDR2 as ANQGSEA. J gave up 3 bases and V 8 bases, and 4 bases lay outside the gene matches.

This clonotype was found a few times. The genes are TRBV4-1 and TRBJ1-5, with TRBD1 matching 11 bases. The germline V gene encodes CDR1 MGHRA and CDR2 YSYEKL. Trimming removed 2 bases from V and 0 bases from J; junction bases left unmatched: 18. This CDR3 has 22 residues. CDR3 sequence (DNA): TGCGCCAGCAGCCAACGCCTTGCATCGGGGACAGGGGGGGGATATAGCAATCAGCCCCAGCATTTT. Its protein is CASSQRLASGTGGGYSNQPQHF.

The chain carries TRBV15 and TRBJ1-1, with D unresolved. The germline gives CDR1 LNHNV, CDR2 YYDKDF (reference sequence). The CDR3 covers 13 residues. Trimming cost V 5 bases and J 1 base, with 8 bases left between them. The CDR3 region has the DNA TGTGCCACCAGCGGGTCGGGGAACACTGAAGCTTTCTTT. Translated: CATSGSGNTEAFF.

This clonotype was observed a handful of times. V is TRBV20-1 and J is TRBJ2-7; no definite D call. CDR1 is DFQATT, CDR2 SNEGSKA, per germline (reference sequence). CDR3 length: 14 amino acids. V was shortened by 0 bases and J by 3 bases, with 12 bases between the two germline ends. CDR3 residues: CSARDPGKLYEQYF. The CDR3 coding sequence is TGCAGTGCTAGAGATCCAGGCAAACTCTACGAGCAGTACTTC.

This clonotype was picked up a small number of times. The chain combines TRBV7-4 with TRBJ1-1; no clear D. The CDR3 is made up of 14 amino acids. The germline V and J ends were trimmed by 2 bases and 1 base, with 8 bases remaining between them. Germline lookup yields CDR1 SGHVT and CDR2 SQSDAQ. The DNA of the CDR3 is TGTGCCAGCAGCTTATTCCAGCCGAACACTGAAGCTTTCTTT. Amino acid sequence: CASSLFQPNTEAFF.

The CDR3 DNA sequence: TGTGCCATCAGCCGTTTCGGGACCCAGTACTTC. This codes for CAISRFGTQYF. The J gene is TRBJ2-5, the V gene TRBV10-3; D not certain. Trimming stripped 6 bases from V and 7 bases from J, with 9 bases between. Germline V CDR1 and CDR2: ENHRY, SYGVKD. This CDR3 is built from 11 residues.

The table lists this clonotype with a few counts. This chain connects TRBV5-1 to TRBJ2-4; the D call may be TRBD1 or TRBD2 (6 bases each). The CDR3 runs 13 residues. Germline-derived CDR1 and CDR2 are SGHRS and YFSETQ. Trimming left V 0 bases short and J 7 bases short, with 8 bases between. The CDR3 nucleotides read TGCGCCAGCAGCTTGGACGGGGGCAACATTCAGTACTTC. It encodes CASSLDGGNIQYF.

This clonotype was counted ten times or more. V and J are TRBV12-3 or TRBV12-4 and TRBJ2-1, with TRBD2 matching 12 bases. The CDR3 runs 16 residues. V shed 7 bases and J 5 bases; nucleotides not matched to a gene: 9. The DNA of the CDR3 is TGTGCCAGCACCCAAAGGGGACTAGCGGGCCACAATGAGCAGTTCTTC. It specifies CASTQRGLAGHNEQFF.

This clonotype occurred once. The chain uses TRBV25-1 and TRBJ2-5; D remains unclear. Per germline, CDR1 MGHDK and CDR2 SYGVNS. The CDR3 runs 14 residues. Trimming took off 3 bases at V and 5 bases at J, with 13 bases between the two ends. The CDR3 is CASSDTRKLETQYF. The CDR3 coding sequence is TGTGCCAGCAGTGACACCAGGAAGTTGGAGACCCAGTACTTC.

This clonotype has just a few counts. DNA of the CDR3: TGTGCTGCAGCTGGGGGACTAAACAATGAGCAGTTCTTC. It is translated as CAAAGGLNNEQFF. The chain employs TRBV2 and TRBJ2-1; 7 bases line up with TRBD2. The germline gives CDR1 SNHLY, CDR2 FYNNEI. CDR3 length: 13 amino acids.

This clonotype appeared many times. V is TRBV6-5 and J is TRBJ1-2, with D perhaps TRBD1 (5 bases). Germline-derived CDR1 and CDR2 are MNHEY and SVGAGI. Trimming cost V 0 bases and J 6 bases, with 11 bases left between them. The CDR3 sequence is 14 residues long. CDR3 loop: CASSYSQGSDGYTF. In DNA, the CDR3 is TGTGCCAGCAGTTACTCGCAGGGATCGGATGGCTACACCTTC.

This clonotype has at least ten counts. Relative to the germline gene, one junction end is altered; a read error may explain this. The genes are TRBV7-6 and TRBJ1-6, with 7 bases that match TRBD1. CDR1 and CDR2 from the germline V gene are SGHVS and FNYEAQ. This CDR3 is built from 15 residues. CDR3 sequence reads: CASSLGGQGGSPLHF. CDR3 coding DNA: TGTGCCAGCAGTTTAGGTGGCCAGGGGGGGTCACCCCTCCACTTT.

This clonotype was seen ten or more times. The CDR3 DNA is TGTGCCAGCAGTTTTCAGGGGCGAGCTGGCTACACCTTC. It yields the protein CASSFQGRAGYTF. This chain links TRBV27 with TRBJ1-2; possibly TRBD1 for D (6 bases). V lost 3 bases and J 7 bases, leaving 12 bases between the germline ends. Germline lookup yields CDR1 MNHEY and CDR2 SMNVEV (reference sequence). The CDR3 spans 13 residues.

The table lists this clonotype with a few counts. This sequence joins TRBV20-1 and TRBJ1-1, with a possible D match to TRBD1 (6 bases). With 0 bases removed from V and 6 bases from J, the gap between germline ends came to 14 bases. The germline CDR1 and CDR2 sequences are DFQATT and SNEGSKA (reference sequence). The CDR3 has 14 residues. CDR3 sequence reads: CSARDGQRGPEAFF. The CDR3 bases are TGCAGTGCTAGAGATGGACAGCGGGGACCTGAAGCTTTCTTT.

This clonotype has at least ten counts. The chain links TRBV12-3 or TRBV12-4 to TRBJ2-7; 12 nucleotides match TRBD2. The CDR3 loop spans 14 amino acids. Trimming at V came to 6 bases and at J to 7 bases, leaving 7 bases not matched to a gene. The CDR3 DNA reads as TGTGCCAGCAGCACACTAGCGGGAGGTAGGGAGCAGTACTTC. As protein: CASSTLAGGREQYF.

The chain employs TRBV7-2 and TRBJ2-7; 8 nucleotides align to TRBD2. V lost 2 bases to trimming and J lost 6 bases; unmatched junction nucleotides: 3. Germline lookup yields CDR1 SGHTA and CDR2 FQGNSA. CDR3 length: 13 residues. CDR3 sequence (DNA): TGTGCCAGCAGCTTACCGGGAGGGGGCGAGCAGTACTTC. Its translation is CASSLPGGGEQYF.

This clonotype came up a few times. V is TRBV28 and J is TRBJ2-1; no definite D call. The CDR3 extends over 14 amino acids. The V gene lost 5 bases and the J gene lost 0 bases, with 8 bases spanning the gap. Germline V gives CDR1 MDHEN, CDR2 SYDVKM. The DNA of the CDR3 is TGTGCCAGCAGTGGAGTAGTCTCCTACAATGAGCAGTTCTTC. It specifies CASSGVVSYNEQFF. Full variable domain (remainder filled in from reference TRBV28 and TRBJ2-1): DVKVTQSSRYLVKRTGEKVFLECVQDMDHENMFWYRQDPGLGLRLIYFSYDVKMKEKGDIPEGYSVSREKKERFSLILESASTNQTSMYLCASSGVVSYNEQFFGPGTRLTVL.

The chain links TRBV19 to TRBJ1-6; no clear D. Trimming shortened V by 9 bases and J by 9 bases, and 6 bases separated the two germline ends. CDR3 length: 10 amino acids. Germline V CDR1 and CDR2: LNHDA, SQIVND (reference sequence). The CDR3 loop reads CASGRSPLHF. CDR3 coding DNA: TGTGCCAGCGGGCGTTCACCCCTCCACTTT.

The chain has TRBV20-1 and TRBJ2-7; 9 nucleotides line up with TRBD2. This CDR3 spans 13 amino acids. J gave up 3 bases and V 7 bases, and 7 bases lay outside the gene matches. Germline CDR1 and CDR2: DFQATT and SNEGSKA (reference sequence). This chain's CDR3 is CSVASGEIYEQYV. Written as DNA, the CDR3 is TGCAGTGTAGCTAGCGGGGAAATCTACGAGCAGTACGTC.

This clonotype was found many times. The chain couples TRBV7-9 to TRBJ1-4; tentatively, D is TRBD1 (6 bases). The germline V and J ends were trimmed by 6 bases and 8 bases, with 19 bases remaining between them. The CDR3 length is 15 residues. Germline CDR1 SEHNR, CDR2 FQNEAQ (reference sequence). The CDR3, as DNA: TGTGCCAGCAGTTCTCTAGGGGGGATCGTCGAAAAACTGTTTTTT. The encoded protein is CASSSLGGIVEKLFF.

This clonotype was seen a few times. The V gene is TRBV12-3 or TRBV12-4, the J gene TRBJ1-2; no clear D gene. The V end was cut by 0 bases, the J end by 11 bases, with 7 bases between. The CDR3 covers 11 residues. The CDR3 DNA reads TGTGCCAGCAGTTTAGCAGGAGATTACACCTTC. Translation: CASSLAGDYTF.

The genes are TRBV27 and TRBJ1-2, with TRBD1 identical over 8 bases. Trimming cost V 0 bases and J 5 bases; bases outside gene matches: 5. CDR3 length: 15 residues. CDR1 and CDR2 (germline): MNHEY, SMNVEV (reference sequence). CDR3 loop: CASSLSNRGFYGYTF. The DNA for the CDR3 is TGTGCCAGCAGTTTATCGAACAGGGGGTTTTATGGCTACACCTTC.

The V gene is TRBV10-3, the J gene TRBJ2-7, with a weak D call TRBD1 (5 bases). Between the trimmed V and J ends, which lost 10 bases and 2 bases, there was a span of 12 bases. CDR3 length equals 12 residues. Per germline, CDR1 ENHRY and CDR2 SYGVKD. The CDR3, as DNA: TGTGCCACACGCGGACAAGCCTACGAGCAGTACGTC. It encodes CATRGQAYEQYV.